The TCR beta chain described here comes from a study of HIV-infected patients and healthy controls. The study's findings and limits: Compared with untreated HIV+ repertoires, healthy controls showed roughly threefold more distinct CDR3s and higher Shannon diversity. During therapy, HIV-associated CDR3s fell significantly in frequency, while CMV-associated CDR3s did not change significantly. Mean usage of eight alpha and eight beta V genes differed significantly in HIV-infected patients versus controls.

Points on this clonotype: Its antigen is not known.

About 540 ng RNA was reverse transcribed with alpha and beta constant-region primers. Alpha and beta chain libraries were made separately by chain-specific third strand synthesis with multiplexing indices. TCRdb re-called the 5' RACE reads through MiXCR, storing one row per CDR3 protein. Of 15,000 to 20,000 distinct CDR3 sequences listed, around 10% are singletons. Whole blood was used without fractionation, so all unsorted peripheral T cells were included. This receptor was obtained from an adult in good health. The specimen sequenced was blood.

CDR3 protein: CASSPSRHPSSYEQYF. CDR3 sequence (DNA): TGTGCCAGCAGCCCTAGTCGACACCCGAGCTCCTACGAGCAGTACTTC. The V call is TRBV14, the J call TRBJ2-7; no firm D call. The CDR3 runs to 16 residues. V lost 4 bases, J lost 0 bases, and 16 bases lay in between. The germline gives CDR1 SGHDN, CDR2 FVKESK.